This T cell receptor (beta chain) was documented in a study of glioma-infiltrating T cells. Looking at the study overall: Low-grade gliomas were grade II; glioblastomas were grade IV at initial diagnosis.

General study points: Tissue-blood divergence was below expectation in non-neoplastic patients, above in gliomas. Signature shared blood CDR3 motifs were enriched in low-divergence and depleted in high-divergence patients.

On this clonotype itself: Its cognate antigen is unknown.

Using RNA template, CDR3s of TCR alpha and beta were amplified with iRepertoire arm-PCR. Input was 100-400 ng of tissue mRNA or PBMC total RNA. Each CDR3 protein gets one entry after TCRdb re-called the multiplex PCR reads with MiXCR. The table includes around 390,000 distinct CDR3 sequences, around 38% detected once. CDR3 length: 16 amino acids. Germline V gene lookup returns CDR1 MGHRA and CDR2 YSYEKL. Trimming took 5 bases from V and 5 from J; bases not matched to a gene: 10. The receptor's source is a human donor with low-grade glioma or glioblastoma, undergoing nonglioma brain surgery, or in good health (not recorded which). Sequenced sample: glioma tissue, nonneoplastic brain tissue, or PBMCs (not recorded which). V is TRBV4-1 and J is TRBJ2-2, with 8 bases fitting TRBD2. The CDR3 DNA reads TGCGCCAGCAGCACGGGACTAGTGAGGGAGACCGGGGAGCTGTTTTTT. Its protein is CASSTGLVRETGELFF.